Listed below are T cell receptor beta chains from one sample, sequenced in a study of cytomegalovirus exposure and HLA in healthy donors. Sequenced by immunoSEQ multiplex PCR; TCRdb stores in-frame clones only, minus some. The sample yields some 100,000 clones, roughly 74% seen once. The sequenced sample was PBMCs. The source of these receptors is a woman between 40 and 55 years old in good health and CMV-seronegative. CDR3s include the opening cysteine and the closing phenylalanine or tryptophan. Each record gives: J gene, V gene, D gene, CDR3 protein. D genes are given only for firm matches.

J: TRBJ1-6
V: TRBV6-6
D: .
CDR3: CASTQGGAPIDSPLHF

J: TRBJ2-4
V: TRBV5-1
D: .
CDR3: CASSLGMDLLAKNIQYF

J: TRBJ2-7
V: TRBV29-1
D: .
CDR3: CSVGPGLPYEQYF

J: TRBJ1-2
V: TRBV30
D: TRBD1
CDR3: CAWRQGQGGYGYTF

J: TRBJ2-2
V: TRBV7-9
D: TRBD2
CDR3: CSSSLGRISGGRFTGELFF

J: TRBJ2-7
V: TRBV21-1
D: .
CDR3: CASSKEEGATLYEQYF

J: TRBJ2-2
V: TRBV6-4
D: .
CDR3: CASSDGTPTGELFF

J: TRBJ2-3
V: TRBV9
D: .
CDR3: CASSVADTQYF

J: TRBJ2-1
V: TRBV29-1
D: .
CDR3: CSVVTGEQFF

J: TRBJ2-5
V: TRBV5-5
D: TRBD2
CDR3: CASSLPGGQETQYF

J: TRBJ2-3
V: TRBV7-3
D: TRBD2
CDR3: CASSSGLVSDTQYF

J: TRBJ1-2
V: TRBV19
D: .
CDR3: CASSSRGTADGYTF

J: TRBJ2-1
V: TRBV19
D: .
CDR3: CASSPSAGRYNEQFF

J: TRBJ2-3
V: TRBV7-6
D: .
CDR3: CASSLAPSVDTQYF

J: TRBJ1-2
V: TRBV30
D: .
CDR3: CAWSVGGGYTF

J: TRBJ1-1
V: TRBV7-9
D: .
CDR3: CSSSAQDTEAFF

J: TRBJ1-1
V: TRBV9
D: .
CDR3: CASSVVQGDTEAFF

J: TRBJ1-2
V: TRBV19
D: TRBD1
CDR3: CASSTRQGTYGYTF

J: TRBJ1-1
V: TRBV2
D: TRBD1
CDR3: CASSVQGWNTEAFF

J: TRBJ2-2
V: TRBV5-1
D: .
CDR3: CASSLASGVSEAGELFF

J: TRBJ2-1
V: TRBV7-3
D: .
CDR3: CASSGSSYNEQFF

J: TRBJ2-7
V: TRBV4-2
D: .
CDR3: CASSLRGVSSYEQYF

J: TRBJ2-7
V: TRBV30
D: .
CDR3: CAWTATNYEQYF

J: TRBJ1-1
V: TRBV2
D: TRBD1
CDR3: CASKRTGTANTEAFF

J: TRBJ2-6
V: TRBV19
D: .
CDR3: CASAQYEAPSGANVLTF

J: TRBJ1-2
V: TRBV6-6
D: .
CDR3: CASSRQETNYGYTF

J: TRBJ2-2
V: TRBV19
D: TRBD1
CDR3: CASSLGTGNTGELFF

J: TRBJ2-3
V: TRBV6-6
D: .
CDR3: CASSGDTDTQYF

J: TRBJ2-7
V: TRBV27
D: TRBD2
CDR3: CASKGGSGYEQYF

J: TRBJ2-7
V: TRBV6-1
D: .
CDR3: CASRDSTTYEQYF

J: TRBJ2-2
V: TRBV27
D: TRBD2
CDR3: CASSEIAGGTTGELFF

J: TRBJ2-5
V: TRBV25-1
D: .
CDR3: CASSAGALRETQYF

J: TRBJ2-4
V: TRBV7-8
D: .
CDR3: CASSLTSGLAKNIQYF

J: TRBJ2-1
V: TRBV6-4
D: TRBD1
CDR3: CASSAHPGTGANEQFF

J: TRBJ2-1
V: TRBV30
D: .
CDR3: CAWRGPGFHEQFF

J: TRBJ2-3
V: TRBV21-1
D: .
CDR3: CASSKRKERGEGPSTDTQYF

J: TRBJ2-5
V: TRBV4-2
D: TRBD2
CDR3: CASSQGQTSGGAGETQYF

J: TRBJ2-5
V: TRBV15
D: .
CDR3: CATSRGQIETQYF

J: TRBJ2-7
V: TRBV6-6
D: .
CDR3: CASSGQISYEQYF

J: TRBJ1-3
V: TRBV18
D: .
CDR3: CASSPLQGKNGNTIYF

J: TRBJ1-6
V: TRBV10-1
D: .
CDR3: CASSESEGVGSPLHF

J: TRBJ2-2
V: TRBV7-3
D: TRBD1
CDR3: CASSLSGGNTGELFF

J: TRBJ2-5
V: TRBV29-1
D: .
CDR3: CSVMTTRVPDTQYF

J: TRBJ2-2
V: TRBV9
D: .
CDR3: CASTPTGTMNAGELFF

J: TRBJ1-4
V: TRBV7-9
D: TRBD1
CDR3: CSSSRQGNEKLFF

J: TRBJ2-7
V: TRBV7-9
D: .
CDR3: CASSLGYKTYEQYF

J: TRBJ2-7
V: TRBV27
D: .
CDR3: CASSPTGSYEQYF

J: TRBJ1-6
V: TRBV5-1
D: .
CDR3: CASSLQTGRDSPLHF

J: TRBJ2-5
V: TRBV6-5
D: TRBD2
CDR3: CASSYTNGRARETQYF

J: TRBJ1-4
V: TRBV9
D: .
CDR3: CASSVGGDEKLFF

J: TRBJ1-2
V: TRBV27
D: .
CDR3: CASSSSGYGYTF

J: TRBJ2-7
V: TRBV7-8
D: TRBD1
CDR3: CASSDPGQLSYEQYF

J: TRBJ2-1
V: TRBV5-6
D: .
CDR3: CASSLGWGSGQGINEQFF

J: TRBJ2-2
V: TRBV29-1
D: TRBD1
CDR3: CSVGLARGLGGELFF

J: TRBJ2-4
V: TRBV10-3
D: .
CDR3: CAISEGRYAKNIQYF

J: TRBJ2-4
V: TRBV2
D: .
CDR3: CASTEGREIAKNIQYF

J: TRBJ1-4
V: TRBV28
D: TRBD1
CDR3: CASSGTGLGEKLFF

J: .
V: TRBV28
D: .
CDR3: CASATYRDLGHEQYF

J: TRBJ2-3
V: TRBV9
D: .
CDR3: CASSVVDSVGDGPDTQYF